The entry below describes one T cell receptor beta chain. As yet, its antigen is unknown. What was sequenced were expressed TCRB transcripts, since all of the isolated RNA had been reverse transcribed. Naive, central memory and regulatory T cell samples averaged about 3.5 million reads. Generated by immunoSEQ multiplex PCR, the TCRdb table keeps only in-frame clones and is missing some. The sample lists 30,000 to 40,000 clones, about two thirds occurring once. The data derive from a study of beta chain features in type 1 diabetes. A sort by CD45RO/CCR7/CD25/CD127/CD95/CD27 yielded CD4+ naive, central memory, regulatory and stem cell-like memory cells. Sorting produced populations that all topped 95% purity. Study-wide findings and caveats: In comparison with healthy donors, patients had naive, central memory and Treg TCRB repertoires that appeared more similar.

The length of the CDR3 is 14 residues. CDR1 and CDR2 (germline): SGHTA, FQGNSA. Trimming left V 4 bases short and J 0 bases short, with 7 bases between. The TCR originated in a woman between 25 and 40 years old in good health. V is TRBV7-2 and J is TRBJ1-3; the D gene is possibly TRBD1 (6 bases). The material sequenced was Tregs from blood. CDR3: CASSSDSSGNTIYF. The CDR3 DNA sequence: TGTGCCAGCAGCTCGGACAGCTCTGGAAACACCATATATTTT.